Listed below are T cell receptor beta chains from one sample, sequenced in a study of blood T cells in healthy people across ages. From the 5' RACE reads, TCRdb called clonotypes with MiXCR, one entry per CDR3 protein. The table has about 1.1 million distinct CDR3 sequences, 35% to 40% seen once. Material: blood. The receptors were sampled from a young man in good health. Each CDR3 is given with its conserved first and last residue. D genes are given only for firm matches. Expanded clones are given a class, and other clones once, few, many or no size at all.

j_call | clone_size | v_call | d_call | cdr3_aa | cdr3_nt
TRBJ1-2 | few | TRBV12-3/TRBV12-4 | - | CASSIGHYGYTF | TGTGCCAGCAGTATAGGGCACTATGGCTACACCTTC
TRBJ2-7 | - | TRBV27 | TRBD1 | CASSRTGGLSYEQYF | TGTGCCAGCAGCAGGACAGGGGGCTTATCCTACGAGCAGTACTTC
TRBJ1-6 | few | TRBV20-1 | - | CSARDQLGPVYNSPLHF | TGCAGTGCTAGAGATCAGCTAGGCCCCGTCTATAATTCACCCCTCCACTTT
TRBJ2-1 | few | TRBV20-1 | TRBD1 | CSATGPRGQGIHEQFF | TGCAGTGCTACTGGGCCCAGGGGACAGGGCATCCATGAGCAGTTCTTC
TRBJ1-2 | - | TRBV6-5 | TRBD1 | CASSYGQGLGGYTF | TGTGCCAGCAGTTACGGACAGGGACTCGGAGGCTACACCTTC
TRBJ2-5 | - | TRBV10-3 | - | CAISERQGETQYF | TGTGCCATCAGTGAGCGTCAGGGGGAGACCCAGTACTTC
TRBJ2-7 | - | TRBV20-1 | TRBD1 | CSAKGDRGHNEQYF | TGCAGTGCTAAAGGGGACAGGGGACACAATGAGCAGTACTTC
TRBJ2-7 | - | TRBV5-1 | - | CASSLTGFNSYEQYF | TGCGCCAGCAGCTTAACAGGGTTCAACTCCTACGAGCAGTACTTC
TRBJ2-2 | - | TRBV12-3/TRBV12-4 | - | CASSQSGRPVRTGELFF | TGTGCCAGCAGTCAATCGGGGAGGCCTGTTCGGACCGGGGAGCTGTTTTTT
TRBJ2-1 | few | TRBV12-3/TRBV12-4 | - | CASSFTSVHNEQFF | TGTGCCAGCAGTTTTACTAGTGTGCACAATGAGCAGTTCTTC
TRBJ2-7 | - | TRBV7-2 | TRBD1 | CASSLTGTVSYNEQYF | TGTGCCAGCAGCTTAACTGGGACAGTCTCCTACAATGAGCAGTACTTC
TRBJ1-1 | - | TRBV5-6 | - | CASTHLLNTEAFF | TGTGCCAGCACTCACTTACTAAACACTGAAGCTTTCTTT
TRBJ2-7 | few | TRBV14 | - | CASSPMVSYEQYF | TGTGCCAGCAGCCCCATGGTCTCCTACGAGCAGTACTTC
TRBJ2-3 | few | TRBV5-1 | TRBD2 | CASSPTGTSRQRTDTQYF | TGCGCCAGCAGCCCAACAGGGACTAGCAGACAACGGACGGATACGCAGTATTTT
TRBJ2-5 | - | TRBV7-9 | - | CASSSPDIGVETQYF | TGTGCCAGCAGCTCCCCTGACATAGGGGTGGAGACCCAGTACTTC
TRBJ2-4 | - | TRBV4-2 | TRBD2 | CASSQDLGGLEAKNIQYF | TGTGCCAGCAGCCAAGATCTGGGAGGGCTAGAAGCCAAAAACATTCAGTACTTC
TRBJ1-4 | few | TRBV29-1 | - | CSVEDLGATNEKLFF | TGCAGCGTTGAAGATCTAGGCGCAACTAATGAAAAACTGTTTTTT
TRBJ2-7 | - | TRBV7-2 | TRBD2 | CASSLVTSGGTYSYEQYF | TGTGCCAGCAGCTTAGTTACTAGCGGGGGGACCTACTCCTACGAGCAGTACTTC
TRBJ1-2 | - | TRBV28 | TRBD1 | CASTLGGPGQISNYGYTF | TGTGCCAGCACGCTAGGGGGCCCGGGACAGATTTCTAACTATGGCTACACCTTC
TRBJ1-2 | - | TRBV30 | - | CAWRAQDHYGYTF | TGTGCCTGGAGAGCGCAGGATCACTATGGCTACACCTTC
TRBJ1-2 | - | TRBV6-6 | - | CASSNRRVAYGYTF | TGTGCCAGCAGTAACCGGAGGGTGGCCTATGGCTACACCTTC
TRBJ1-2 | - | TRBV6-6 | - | CASRDSTPPAVGYTF | TGTGCCAGCAGGGATTCGACACCTCCGGCGGTAGGCTACACCTTC
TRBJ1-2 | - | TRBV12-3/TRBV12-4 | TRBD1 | CASSFPGQGNYGYTF | TGTGCCAGCAGTTTCCCCGGACAGGGCAACTATGGCTACACCTTC
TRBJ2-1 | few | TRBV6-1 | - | CASSARLGQRNEQFF | TGTGCCAGCAGTGCAAGACTAGGCCAGCGCAATGAGCAGTTCTTC
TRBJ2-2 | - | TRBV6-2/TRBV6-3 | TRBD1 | CASRTGGMVTGELFF | TGTGCCAGCAGGACAGGGGGCATGGTCACCGGGGAGCTGTTTTTT
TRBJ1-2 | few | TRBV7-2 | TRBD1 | CASSLRQGYDGYTF | TGTGCCAGCAGCTTACGACAGGGTTATGATGGCTACACCTTC
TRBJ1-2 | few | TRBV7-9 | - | CASSPAEGRRDGYTF | TGTGCCAGCAGCCCTGCAGAGGGAAGAAGAGATGGCTACACCTTC
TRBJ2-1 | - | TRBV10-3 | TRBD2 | CAISESGGGLSSYNEQFF | TGTGCCATCAGTGAGTCTGGTGGGGGACTAAGCTCCTACAATGAGCAGTTCTTC
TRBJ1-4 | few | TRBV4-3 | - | CASSQAGGISNEKLFF | TGCGCCAGCAGCCAAGCCGGGGGGATATCTAATGAAAAACTGTTTTTT
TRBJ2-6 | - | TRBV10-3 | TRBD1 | CAISAGLTGVTSGANVLTF | TGTGCCATCAGTGCGGGCTTGACAGGGGTAACCTCTGGGGCCAACGTCCTGACTTTC
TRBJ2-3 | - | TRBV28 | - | CASSCGTGSTDTQYF | TGTGCCAGCAGTTGTGGGACGGGAAGCACAGATACGCAGTATTTT
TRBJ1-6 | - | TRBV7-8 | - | CASSSDLQENSPLHF | TGTGCCAGCAGCTCCGACCTACAAGAGAATTCACCCCTCCACTTT
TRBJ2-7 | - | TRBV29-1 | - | CSVPSEGERSYEQYF | TGCAGCGTTCCGTCGGAGGGGGAACGGTCCTACGAGCAGTACTTC
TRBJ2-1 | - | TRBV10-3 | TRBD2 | CAISGGYVNEQFF | TGTGCCATTAGCGGGGGATACGTCAATGAGCAGTTCTTC
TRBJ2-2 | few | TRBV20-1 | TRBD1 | CSARGSFHGTGNTGELFF | TGCAGTGCTAGAGGGTCCTTCCACGGGACAGGGAACACCGGGGAGCTGTTTTTT
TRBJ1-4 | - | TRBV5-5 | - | CASSQAVIGLLGEKLFF | TGTGCCAGCAGCCAGGCGGTGATTGGACTTTTGGGCGAAAAACTGTTTTTT
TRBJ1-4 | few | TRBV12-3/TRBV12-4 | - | CASRGPTGLGGEKLFF | TGTGCCAGCAGGGGCCCGACAGGCCTAGGGGGTGAAAAACTGTTTTTT
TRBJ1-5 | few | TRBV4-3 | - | CASSQEAGRNQPQHF | TGCGCCAGCAGCCAAGAAGCAGGGCGAAATCAGCCCCAGCATTTT
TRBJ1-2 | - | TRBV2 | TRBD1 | CASSVTGRTYGYTF | TGTGCCAGCAGTGTGACAGGGCGGACTTATGGCTACACCTTC